The present TCR beta chain was sequenced within a study of PD-L1 blockade in urothelial cancer (dated by TCRdb to between 2016 and 2019). About the study as a whole: All patients started therapy in the mid-2010s and received atezolizumab 1,200 mg intravenously every 3 weeks. About 85% of the 29 patients were males with bladder-origin urothelial cancer, and about 60% of the roughly 30 reported a prior smoking history. Patients had an ECOG performance status of 0 or 1 and had received between 0 and 3 prior chemotherapy regimens. Blood samples were analyzed 3 weeks after the start of treatment (second dose) and 6 weeks after the start of treatment. Blood samples gave median yields of 141,255 T cells and tens of thousands of unique TCRs, along with a median clonality of around 0.075. An exploratory multi-omic analysis was conducted of the somatic, immune and clinical correlates of response to PD-L1 blockade with atezolizumab in urothelial cancer. Pretreatment tumor samples, along with matched peripheral blood serially collected before and after atezolizumab treatment, were subjected to TCR sequencing. Progression-free survival longer than 6 months counted as durable clinical benefit, and TCR features were additionally tested against both progression-free and overall survival. In the same patients, whole exome sequencing and RNA sequencing of pretreatment tumors were performed in addition to TCR sequencing. Nine patients reached durable clinical benefit, while 20 patients did not. Under 30 patients had pretreatment blood TCR-seq, roughly 24 had at least one posttreatment blood collection, and roughly 24 had tumor TCR-seq. The full study reports these points: Patients with durable benefit showed greater expansion of tumor-associated TCR clones in peripheral blood 3 weeks after starting treatment (n of about 21, p = 0.022). A pretreatment peripheral blood TCR clonality below the median was linked to improved progression-free and overall survival. Because the sample size was small (n ≈ 27) and many exploratory analyses were performed, the results are intended to be hypothesis-generating.

Concerning this clone: Its antigen remains unidentified. Base qualities were left out, and no much larger clone turns up one base away.

CDR1 and CDR2 (SGHVS, FQNEAQ) derive from the germline V gene. Relative to germline, V is 0 bases shorter and J is 0 bases shorter, with 6 bases between their ends. From cysteine to phenylalanine, the CDR3 is 14 amino acids long. This entry keeps only the CDR3 DNA: 42 bases, framed from base 1. The cohort comprised 25 to 30 patients with locally advanced or metastatic urothelial carcinoma treated at Memorial Sloan Kettering on a trial protocol. Peripheral blood mononuclear cells were collected pretreatment and during treatment, with between 1 and 8 total time points per patient. The Qiagen DNeasy Blood extraction kit was used to purify genomic DNA from total PBMCs and from tumor samples. PBMCs were collected pretreatment and during treatment, and were isolated and stored as previously described. Synthetic TCR analog templates were spiked into each PCR so that absolute template abundance could be estimated from read counts. The immunoSEQ assay used bias-controlled V and J gene primers to amplify TCRbeta CDR3 regions from genomic DNA. Rearranged TCRbeta segments were sequenced at approximately 20X coverage. The authors processed their data as follows. Sequencing errors were corrected by clustering, and CDR3s were annotated against IMGT so that V, D and J genes could be assigned. Downstream analyses used only productive TCRbeta rearrangements and left out out-of-frame or stop-codon sequences. Clonality was computed as one minus Shannon entropy normalized by the log of the number of unique productive sequences. Clones differing between time points or between blood and tumor were identified by Fisher's exact test with Benjamini-Hochberg correction at adjusted p below 0.01. As stored in TCRdb, this immuneACCESS dataset retains in-frame rearrangements with V and J assigned. A fraction of the clones does not appear; measured against another copy, unresolved V genes explain less than half of the discrepancy, and the remainder lacks a known reason. V and J calls and clone size are as listed in that table; D and trimming were resolved from the DNA. In all, the sample holds 50,000 to 60,000 clones, and nearly 85% of those were seen once. The ten largest clonotypes hold about 5.3% of the sample.

This specimen consisted of PBMCs, obtained around atezolizumab (anti-PD-L1) treatment. Recombination joined TRBV7-8 with TRBJ2-7; no D gene call is confident. The TCR originated in a man in his forties with urothelial cancer. The nucleotide sequence is TGTGCCAGCAGCTTAGCTACACGCTCCTACGAGCAGTACTTC. Its translation is CASSLATRSYEQYF.